This entry lists 2 T cell receptor beta chains sequenced from one sample in a study of blood T cell repertoires in COVID-19 (dated by TCRdb to between 2020 and 2021). Libraries were made using the immunoSEQ multiplex PCR assay. TCRdb mirrors the immuneACCESS table, restricted to in-frame sequences. Some clones are absent from its copies; in checked studies, under half trace to an unresolved V gene, and the reason for the others is unknown. This sample gives some 130,000 clones in total; approximately 89% of them show up just once. Clones ranked in the top ten supply 10% of the sample. Sequenced sample: peripheral blood. Receptor source: a man aged 45-65 years with acute or convalescent COVID-19.

This sequence joins TRBV2 and TRBJ2-2, with D hard to call. The CDR3 contains 13 residues. Looked up from germline, CDR1 is SNHLY and CDR2 is FYNNEI. Trimming took off 8 bases at V and 3 bases at J, with 10 bases between the two ends. CDR3 in DNA: TGTGCCAGCGGCCAGGTTTACACCGGGGAGCTGTTTTTT. The encoded protein is CASGQVYTGELFF.

The rearrangement uses TRBV5-1 and TRBJ2-7; D is perhaps TRBD1 (6 bases). The CDR3 is 16 residues long. Germline-derived CDR1 and CDR2 are SGHRS and YFSETQ. V was pared by 0 bases and J by 0 bases, with 13 bases between. The CDR3 sequence is CASSLGGQSFSYEQYF. The CDR3 DNA is TGCGCCAGCAGCTTGGGAGGACAGTCTTTCTCCTACGAGCAGTACTTC.